The 29 T cell receptor beta chains reported below all come from one sample, sequenced in a study of blood T cell repertoires in COVID-19. The table came from immunoSEQ multiplex PCR; TCRdb's copy has only in-frame clones and leaves some out. The data contain some 250,000 clones, around nine tenths of them seen just once; the ten biggest clones take up about 0.99%. Sequencing was done on a sample of peripheral blood. The receptors come from a woman between 35 and 50 years old who had recovered from COVID-19.

The chain links TRBV7-2 to TRBJ2-7; TRBD2 aligns across 7 bases. The trim removed 7 bases at V and 2 bases at J, leaving 8 bases unmatched. The CDR3 spans 14 residues. Per the germline V gene, CDR1 is SGHTA and CDR2 is FQGNSA. CDR3 loop: CASTFGGSPYEQYF. Written as DNA, the CDR3 is TGTGCCAGCACCTTTGGCGGGAGCCCCTACGAGCAGTACTTC.

This chain links TRBV4-1 with TRBJ2-1; 12 bases agree with TRBD2. The junction had 5 bases not matched to a gene; V was cut back by 0 bases and J by 8 bases. The CDR3 runs 16 residues. CDR1 and CDR2 from the germline V gene are MGHRA and YSYEKL. The DNA of the CDR3 is TGCGCCAGCAGCCAAGAGTTGCTAGCGGGAGGGGATGAGCAGTTCTTC. Translating gives CASSQELLAGGDEQFF.

The J gene is TRBJ1-5, the V gene TRBV5-5, with D tentatively TRBD1 (5 bases). The CDR3 contains 16 residues. Germline CDR1 reads SGHKS; CDR2 reads YYEKEE (reference sequence). Trimming pared 4 bases from V and 4 bases from J, leaving 18 bases between. The CDR3 region is CASSPPRGVRNQPQHF. The CDR3 DNA reads TGTGCCAGCAGCCCCCCCCGGGGGGTAAGAAATCAGCCCCAGCATTTT.

The chain couples TRBV9 to TRBJ2-2; TRBD2 matches 10 bases. In germline, CDR1 is SGDLS, CDR2 YYNGEE. CDR3 length: 16 residues. J was trimmed by 6 bases and V by 4 bases; bases with no gene match: 9. CDR3 bases: TGTGCCAGCAGCCCCCGTGGTAGCGGGAGGCCCGGGGAGCTGTTTTTT. It specifies CASSPRGSGRPGELFF.

The chain couples TRBV2 to TRBJ2-1; 8 bases agree with TRBD2. The length of the CDR3 is 14 residues. CDR1 is SNHLY and CDR2 is FYNNEI in the germline V gene. Trimming removed 9 bases from V and 2 bases from J; junction bases left unmatched: 6. DNA of the CDR3: TGTGCCAGGGGAGGACTAGCCACCTACAATGAGCAGTTCTTC. This encodes CARGGLATYNEQFF.

The chain combines TRBV27 with TRBJ2-3, with 10 bases fitting TRBD1. Trimming cost V 5 bases and J 6 bases; bases outside gene matches: 11. The germline CDR1 and CDR2 sequences are MNHEY and SMNVEV (reference sequence). The CDR3 spans 16 residues. The DNA of the CDR3 is TGTGCCAGCAGTCTCATGGGACAGGGGAAGCTTGATACGCAGTATTTT. Translated, it gives CASSLMGQGKLDTQYF.

This clone was seen only once. V gene TRBV5-6 combines with J gene TRBJ2-7; 9 nucleotides match TRBD2. The CDR3 is 17 residues long. CDR1 is SGHDT, CDR2 YYEEEE, per germline. Unmatched junction bases numbered 14, after V lost 4 bases and J lost 3 bases. CDR3 sequence: CASSRRGGLAGIYEQYF. CDR3 bases: TGTGCCAGCAGCCGGAGGGGGGGGCTAGCGGGAATCTACGAGCAGTACTTC.

The rearrangement links TRBV11-2 to TRBJ1-1; tentatively, D is TRBD1 (5 bases). The CDR3 has 11 amino acids. Germline V gives CDR1 SGHAT, CDR2 FQNNGV. V shed 5 bases and J shed 8 bases, with 9 bases lying between them. The CDR3 coding sequence is TGTGCCAGCAGCCGGGGGTCCGAAGCTTTCTTT. It translates to CASSRGSEAFF.

This clone came up a few times. The V call is TRBV9, the J call TRBJ1-5; 10 bases are a match to TRBD1. The CDR3 is made up of 16 amino acids. Germline CDR1 and CDR2: SGDLS and YYNGEE. Trimming took 4 bases from V and 3 from J; bases not matched to a gene: 7. The CDR3 DNA sequence: TGTGCCAGCAGCCCCGGGACAGGGGCACTCAATCAGCCCCAGCATTTT. It translates to CASSPGTGALNQPQHF.

The rearrangement links TRBV3-1 (or the pseudogene TRBV3-2) to TRBJ2-4, with 8 bases identical to TRBD2. The germline gives CDR1 LGHDT, CDR2 YNNKEL (reference sequence). Trimming took 3 bases from V and 3 from J; bases not matched to a gene: 4. This CDR3 has 15 amino acids. The CDR3 sequence is CASSQPGGVKNIQYF. The DNA of the CDR3 is TGTGCCAGCAGCCAGCCGGGGGGGGTCAAAAACATTCAGTACTTC.

This clone was picked up one time. This rearrangement joins TRBV7-2 to TRBJ1-1, with TRBD1 matching over 8 bases. The CDR3 totals 16 residues. J gave up 9 bases and V 1 base, and 13 bases lay outside the gene matches. Germline loops: CDR1 SGHTA, CDR2 FQGNSA. The CDR3 here is CASSLDVSGGRGQAFF. CDR3 nucleotides: TGTGCCAGCAGCTTAGACGTTTCGGGGGGCAGGGGGCAAGCTTTCTTT.

This clone came up many times. The chain combines TRBV4-3 with TRBJ1-1, with TRBD1 matching 7 bases. The CDR3 consists of 13 residues. V dropped 3 bases and J dropped 6; count of bases not matched to a gene: 4. Germline V gene sequence: CDR1 LGHNA, CDR2 YSLEER. The CDR3 spells CASSHVGTAEAFF. The CDR3 nucleotides are TGCGCCAGCAGCCATGTCGGGACAGCTGAAGCTTTCTTT.

The rearrangement links TRBV19 to TRBJ1-1, with 7 bases aligning to TRBD1. The V segment lost 0 bases and the J segment 1 base; nucleotides outside the gene matches: 8. The CDR3 sequence is 17 residues long. Germline-derived CDR1 and CDR2 are LNHDA and SQIVND (reference sequence). CDR3 DNA: TGTGCCAGTAGTATAGATGGCCCGACAGGGAAGAACACTGAAGCTTTCTTT. Encoded protein: CASSIDGPTGKNTEAFF.

This clone has only a few counts. The chain combines TRBV7-9 with TRBJ1-6, with D possibly matching TRBD1 (6 bases). Germline V CDR1 and CDR2: SEHNR, FQNEAQ (reference sequence). This CDR3 contains 17 residues. V lost 4 bases, J lost 10 bases, and 23 bases lay in between. The DNA of the CDR3 is TGTGCCAGCAGCTCCGGCGCGGGGGGCGCGAGGGGGTCACCCCTCCACTTT. This codes for CASSSGAGGARGSPLHF.

The chain employs TRBV27 and TRBJ1-2; maybe TRBD1 (5 bases). V was clipped by 2 bases and J by 1 base, with 23 bases between them. Germline CDR1 reads MNHEY; CDR2 reads SMNVEV (reference sequence). The CDR3 extends over 19 amino acids. Here the CDR3 DNA reads TGTGCCAGCAGTTTAAGGGCGGGGCAGGGCGAAGCCGTTAACTATGGCTACACCTTC. Protein product: CASSLRAGQGEAVNYGYTF.

This chain connects TRBV6-2 or TRBV6-3 to TRBJ2-3; no firm D call. Trimming pared 2 bases from V and 0 bases from J, leaving 6 bases between. CDR1 is MNHEY, CDR2 SVGEGT, per germline. The CDR3 sequence is 14 residues long. The CDR3 nucleotides read TGTGCCAGCAGTTACGGGCTGAGCACAGATACGCAGTATTTT. Translated: CASSYGLSTDTQYF.

The rearrangement uses TRBV10-3 and TRBJ2-6; 12 bases are shared with TRBD1. The germline V gene encodes CDR1 ENHRY and CDR2 SYGVKD. The CDR3 has 16 amino acids. Trimming took 8 bases from V and 3 from J; bases not matched to a gene: 5. CDR3 sequence (DNA): TGTGCCATCGGGACAGGGGGCGCGGGTGGGGCCAACGTCCTGACTTTC. This translates into CAIGTGGAGGANVLTF.

J is TRBJ1-1 and V is TRBV10-2; TRBD1 is a possible D gene (6 bases). V lost 5 bases and J 0 bases, leaving 7 bases between the germline ends. The germline gives CDR1 WSHSY, CDR2 SAAADI. The CDR3 loop spans 13 amino acids. The CDR3 sequence is CASSRDMNTEAFF. In nucleotides, the CDR3 is TGCGCCAGCAGTAGGGACATGAACACTGAAGCTTTCTTT.

The J gene is TRBJ2-7, the V gene TRBV14; D is perhaps TRBD2 (5 bases). Germline CDR1 reads SGHDN; CDR2 reads FVKESK. The CDR3 sequence is 16 residues long. Trimming removed 5 bases from V and 0 bases from J, with 17 bases in between. The CDR3 DNA reads TGTGCCAGCAGCACCGACTGGCGGGTCCCCTCCTACGAGCAGTACGTC. Protein product: CASSTDWRVPSYEQYV.

The gene calls are TRBV27 and TRBJ1-2; 8 bases are a match to TRBD1. The CDR3 is 13 residues long. V trimming: 10 bases; J trimming: 8 bases; junction bases outside the gene matches: 12. The germline CDR1 and CDR2 sequences are MNHEY and SMNVEV (reference sequence). The CDR3 DNA is TGTGCCACCCGTCGGGCAGGGGGCTTCGGCTACACCTTC. This translates into CATRRAGGFGYTF.

Here the CDR3 DNA reads TGCGCCAGCAGCCAAGATGGGACTCCCGCGGATTACGAGCAGTACTTC. Translation: CASSQDGTPADYEQYF. The chain employs TRBV4-3 and TRBJ2-7; TRBD2 is a possible D gene (6 bases). The CDR3 sequence is 16 residues long. CDR1 LGHNA and CDR2 YSLEER come from the germline V gene. V lost 0 bases, J lost 4 bases, and 16 bases lay in between.

This clone was seen a few times. This chain links TRBV7-9 with TRBJ2-7; maybe TRBD1 (5 bases). The CDR3 contains 16 residues. The germline V and J ends were trimmed by 3 bases and 2 bases, with 17 bases remaining between them. Germline assignment: CDR1 SEHNR and CDR2 FQNEAQ (reference sequence). The CDR3 reads CASSFGSGRAPYEQYF. CDR3 sequence (DNA): TGTGCCAGCAGCTTCGGGTCTGGCAGGGCCCCCTACGAGCAGTACTTC.

This chain uses TRBV3-1 (or the pseudogene TRBV3-2) with TRBJ1-3, with TRBD1 matching over 10 bases. CDR1 and CDR2 from the germline V gene are LGHDT and YNNKEL (reference sequence). The length of the CDR3 is 15 residues. The V segment lost 2 bases and the J segment 6 bases; nucleotides outside the gene matches: 4. The chain's CDR3 is CASSQSGTGVNTIYF. The CDR3 bases are TGTGCCAGCAGCCAATCTGGGACAGGGGTAAACACCATATATTTT.

The V gene is TRBV7-8, the J gene TRBJ1-1, with D possibly TRBD1 on 6 matching bases. The CDR3 sequence is 12 residues long. Germline CDR1 SGHVS, CDR2 FQNEAQ. V lost 10 bases to trimming and J lost 5 bases, with 14 bases between them. CDR3 in amino acids: CATRGALTEAFF. DNA for the CDR3: TGTGCCACCAGGGGCGCGTTAACTGAAGCTTTCTTT.

This chain uses TRBV7-2 with TRBJ2-1, with 9 bases fitting TRBD2. The CDR3 loop spans 18 amino acids. Trimming at V came to 1 base and at J to 8 bases, leaving 15 bases not matched to a gene. From germline, CDR1 is SGHTA and CDR2 FQGNSA. The CDR3, as DNA: TGTGCCAGCAGCTTAGTGGCCGGTGGGGCGGGAGGGCTCTATGAGCAGTTCTTC. Its protein is CASSLVAGGAGGLYEQFF.

This clone appeared a single time. This chain uses TRBV4-1 with TRBJ2-7; TRBD1 matches at 8 bases. CDR3 length: 15 residues. Losses at the gene ends were 3 bases for V and 2 bases for J; bases not matched to a gene: 6. From germline, CDR1 is MGHRA and CDR2 YSYEKL. As DNA, the CDR3 is TGCGCCAGCAGCCACCGAGGACAGGGCACCTACGAGCAGTACTTC. Protein sequence: CASSHRGQGTYEQYF.

The chain has TRBV6-2 or TRBV6-3 and TRBJ1-4; D call uncertain. Trimming removed 4 bases from V and 8 bases from J, with 17 bases in between. CDR1 MNHEY and CDR2 SVGEGT come from the germline V gene. There are 15 residues in the CDR3. CDR3 in DNA: TGTGCCAGCAGTTCCCTCCCACGTCGGGGAGAAAAACTGTTTTTT. Its protein is CASSSLPRRGEKLFF.

The chain uses TRBV19 and TRBJ2-3, with TRBD2 matching 9 bases. CDR1 and CDR2 from the germline V gene are LNHDA and SQIVND (reference sequence). The J segment lost 0 bases and the V segment lost 1 base, leaving 2 bases of the junction unmatched. CDR3 length equals 16 residues. CDR3 sequence: CASSIVLAGSTDTQYF. CDR3 DNA sequence: TGTGCCAGTAGTATAGTGCTAGCGGGGAGCACAGATACGCAGTATTTT.

V is TRBV9 and J is TRBJ1-2; D not certain. Trimming removed 0 bases at V and 3 bases at J, with 12 bases between. This CDR3 contains 15 residues. Germline V gene data show CDR1 as SGDLS and CDR2 as YYNGEE. CDR3 in amino acids: CASSVAAGTHYGYTF. The CDR3, as DNA: TGTGCCAGCAGCGTAGCGGCAGGAACCCACTATGGCTACACCTTC.